Below are 22 T cell receptor beta chains sequenced from a single sample in a study of blood T cells in healthy people across ages. The second PCR ran roughly 6 to 11 cycles with a sample-barcoded 5' primer and J-beta primers. Via MiXCR, TCRdb re-called the 5' RACE reads, giving one row per CDR3 protein. The sample has around 1.5 million distinct CDR3 sequences, roughly 40% seen once. Sequencing was done on a sample of blood. The receptors come from a woman in her late teens or twenties in good health.

This clonotype was counted at least ten times. CDR3 amino acids: CSVDRDYGYTF. Here the CDR3 DNA reads TGCAGCGTTGATCGAGACTATGGCTACACCTTC. V usage is TRBV29-1 and J usage is TRBJ1-2; D gene uncertain. Trimming took off 3 bases at V and 3 bases at J, with 5 bases between the two ends. Germline CDR1 reads SQVTM; CDR2 reads ANQGSEA. This CDR3 is built from 11 residues.

This clonotype has a handful of counts. The V and J genes are TRBV5-1 and TRBJ2-1; D call uncertain. The germline V gene has CDR1 SGHRS and CDR2 YFSETQ. Between the trimmed V and J ends, which lost 5 bases and 7 bases, there was a span of 19 bases. The CDR3 totals 15 residues. DNA of the CDR3: TGCGCCAGCAGAAATCACCAGGTTTATCTGAATGAGCAGTTCTTC. Translating it yields CASRNHQVYLNEQFF.

This chain uses TRBV19 with TRBJ1-1; D is uncertain. Per the germline V gene, CDR1 is LNHDA and CDR2 is SQIVND (reference sequence). V lost 7 bases and J lost 4, with 10 bases in between. The CDR3 is 12 residues long. CDR3 sequence reads: CASKRAATEAFF. In nucleotides, the CDR3 is TGTGCCAGTAAGAGGGCGGCCACTGAAGCTTTCTTT.

Only one count was recorded for this clonotype. This chain links TRBV7-2 with TRBJ1-2, with 7 bases that match TRBD1. V lost 5 bases and J lost 5; bases outside the gene matches: 14. Germline V lookup: CDR1 SGHTA, CDR2 FQGNSA. The CDR3 has 16 residues. The CDR3 bases are TGTGCCAGCAGCCCCCGGGGACAGAGGACCCTGTATGGCTACACCTTC. Translated: CASSPRGQRTLYGYTF. The complete variable domain, with remaining parts taken from reference TRBV7-2 and TRBJ1-2, reads GAGVSQSPSNKVTEKGKDVELRCDPISGHTALYWYRQSLGQGLEFLIYFQGNSAPDKSGLPSDRFSAERTGGSVSTLTIQRTQQEDSAVYLCASSPRGQRTLYGYTFGSGTRLTVV.

The V gene is TRBV12-3 or TRBV12-4, the J gene TRBJ1-1; D uncertain. Deletions cut 7 bases from V and 5 bases from J, with 11 bases between. This CDR3 comprises 12 residues. For the CDR3, the DNA is TGTGCCAGCAAAGTAGGAGTGACTGAAGCTTTCTTT. This encodes CASKVGVTEAFF.

The V call is TRBV29-1, the J call TRBJ2-3; tentative D call: TRBD1 (7 bases). The CDR3 consists of 13 residues. Germline-derived CDR1 and CDR2 are SQVTM and ANQGSEA. The ends were cut back, 3 bases at V and 5 bases at J, with 12 bases in the middle. CDR3 sequence reads: CSVERQGGDTQYF. DNA for the CDR3: TGCAGCGTTGAGCGACAGGGAGGAGATACGCAGTATTTT.

This clonotype was recorded many times. The chain recombines TRBV2 with TRBJ2-3; 8 bases are shared with TRBD2. J gave up 5 bases and V 8 bases, and 6 bases lay outside the gene matches. Germline CDR1 and CDR2: SNHLY and FYNNEI. This CDR3 has 13 residues. CDR3 sequence (DNA): TGTGCCAGCGAAGTGCTAGCGGGAGATACGCAGTATTTT. Translation gives CASEVLAGDTQYF.

CDR3 region: CASSTRGTSGTSRQFF. The CDR3 region has the DNA TGTGCCAGCAGCACCCGGGGGACTAGCGGAACTAGCCGGCAGTTCTTC. The V call is TRBV3-1, the J call TRBJ2-1, with TRBD2 matching 11 bases. The CDR3 runs to 16 residues. The germline CDR1 and CDR2 sequences are LGHDT and YNNKEL (reference sequence). V dropped 5 bases and J dropped 12; count of bases not matched to a gene: 15.

This clonotype was found a few times. The chain joins TRBV5-1 to TRBJ2-7; D may be TRBD1 (6 bases). The CDR3 runs to 14 residues. Germline values: CDR1 SGHRS, CDR2 YFSETQ. The V end was cut by 6 bases, the J end by 3 bases, with 16 bases between. The CDR3 is CASTLEGGFYEQYF. The CDR3 nucleotides read TGCGCCAGCACCCTAGAAGGGGGTTTCTACGAGCAGTACTTC.

The chain employs TRBV7-8 and TRBJ1-1; D may be TRBD1 (5 bases). Germline loops: CDR1 SGHVS, CDR2 FQNEAQ. There are 16 residues in the CDR3. Trimming left V 1 base short and J 2 bases short, with 14 bases between. The CDR3 region has the DNA TGTGCCAGCAGCTTAGTGGGGCGACAGACAAACACTGAAGCTTTCTTT. It specifies CASSLVGRQTNTEAFF.

This chain uses TRBV2 with TRBJ2-3; weak D call: TRBD2 (6 bases). V dropped 6 bases and J dropped 2 bases, with 18 bases sitting between them. Germline CDR1 is SNHLY and CDR2 is FYNNEI. The CDR3 has 16 amino acids. The CDR3 DNA follows: TGTGCCAGCAGACCCGGGCGTGGCGGGAACACAGATACGCAGTATTTT. Protein product: CASRPGRGGNTDTQYF.

This clonotype turned up a few times. This rearrangement joins TRBV4-1 to TRBJ1-1, with 8 bases fitting TRBD1. CDR1 is MGHRA, CDR2 YSYEKL, per germline. Unmatched junction bases numbered 8, after V lost 1 base and J lost 7 bases. The CDR3 is made up of 15 amino acids. CDR3 protein: CASSQVPGTGSEAFF. DNA of the CDR3: TGCGCCAGCAGCCAAGTGCCCGGGACAGGTAGTGAAGCTTTCTTT.

This chain uses TRBV6-5 with TRBJ2-7; TRBD1 is a possible D gene (5 bases). Germline V CDR1 and CDR2: MNHEY, SVGAGI. With 1 base removed from V and 3 bases from J, the gap between germline ends came to 16 bases. The CDR3 has 16 residues. CDR3 in DNA: TGTGCCAGCAGTTACTTGTCCAGGCAGGGAATCTACGAGCAGTACTTC. It codes for CASSYLSRQGIYEQYF.

The chain couples TRBV7-3 to TRBJ2-7; a weak D match, TRBD1 (6 bases). The tail of the sequence fits TRBJ2-5 better, so the J call may be wrong. CDR1 and CDR2 (germline): SGHTA, FQGTGA. This CDR3 is built from 14 residues. CDR3 nucleotides: TGTGCCAGCAGCCCCACAGGGTTTTATGAGACCCAGTACTTC. Encoded protein: CASSPTGFYETQYF.

This chain uses TRBV20-1 with TRBJ2-1; 8 bases line up with TRBD1. The CDR3 covers 15 residues. Per the germline V gene, CDR1 is DFQATT and CDR2 is SNEGSKA (reference sequence). After removal of 5 bases from V and 4 bases from J, the junction contained 10 bases not matched to a gene. The DNA of the CDR3 is TGCAGTGCTGATGACGACAGGGGAAATTACAATGAGCAGTTCTTC. It encodes CSADDDRGNYNEQFF.

This clonotype appeared once. The V call is TRBV20-1, the J call TRBJ2-1; unclear D gene. V was clipped by 0 bases and J by 0 bases, with 9 bases between them. The CDR3 runs to 15 residues. Per germline, CDR1 DFQATT and CDR2 SNEGSKA (reference sequence). The CDR3 reads CSARDSRCSYNEQFF. CDR3 nucleotide sequence: TGCAGTGCTAGAGACAGCAGATGCTCCTACAATGAGCAGTTCTTC.

The chain is built from TRBV20-1 and TRBJ1-5, with a weak D call TRBD1 (5 bases). With 4 bases removed from V and 0 bases from J, the gap between germline ends came to 13 bases. Germline CDR1 reads DFQATT; CDR2 reads SNEGSKA (reference sequence). The length of the CDR3 is 15 residues. The chain's CDR3 is CSAKDDSYSNQPQHF. The CDR3 DNA sequence: TGCAGTGCTAAAGATGACAGCTATAGCAATCAGCCCCAGCATTTT.

This clonotype occurred once. The genes are TRBV15 and TRBJ2-7; D remains ambiguous. The end of the DNA is better explained by TRBJ2-5, so the J call may be wrong. The CDR3 is 15 residues long. From germline, CDR1 is LNHNV and CDR2 YYDKDF (reference sequence). CDR3 in DNA: TGTGCCACCAGCAGTGAACGCCTAGAACAAGAGACCCAGTACTTC. This translates into CATSSERLEQETQYF.

This clonotype was detected only a few times. The chain combines TRBV10-3 with TRBJ2-1; possible D gene TRBD2, 6 bases. V was shortened by 8 bases and J by 0 bases, with 11 bases between the two germline ends. CDR1 is ENHRY and CDR2 is SYGVKD in the germline V gene. There are 14 residues in the CDR3. CDR3 amino acids: CAIGWTTSYNEQFF. The CDR3 nucleotides are TGTGCCATCGGTTGGACTACCTCCTACAATGAGCAGTTCTTC.

CDR3 nucleotide sequence: TGTGCCAGCACCCACGGGACAGGGAGGGGGTACTCCTACGAGCAGTACTTC. It yields the protein CASTHGTGRGYSYEQYF. This rearrangement joins TRBV6-6 to TRBJ2-7; 9 bases are shared with TRBD1. The V segment lost 7 bases and the J segment 0 bases; nucleotides outside the gene matches: 13. This CDR3 spans 17 amino acids. Germline CDR1 and CDR2: MNHNY and SVGAGI (reference sequence).

Written as DNA, the CDR3 is TGTGCCAGCAGCTTTTACGACAATGAGCAGTACTTC. Amino acid sequence: CASSFYDNEQYF. This rearrangement joins TRBV13 to TRBJ2-1; D remains unclear. With the DNA end fitting TRBJ2-7 better, the J assignment may be wrong. Germline CDR1 PRHDT, CDR2 FYEKMQ (reference sequence). This CDR3 contains 12 residues.

The rearrangement links TRBV12-3 or TRBV12-4 to TRBJ2-3; D might be TRBD2 (5 bases). CDR3 length: 15 residues. With 6 bases removed from V and 6 bases from J, the gap between germline ends came to 19 bases. CDR3 nucleotides: TGTGCCAGCAGCCCACTACTAGGTTCCCCGGATACGCAGTATTTT. It is translated as CASSPLLGSPDTQYF.